Shown below are 19 T cell receptor beta chains from a single sample sequenced in a study of blood T cell repertoires in COVID-19. Assay: immunoSEQ multiplex PCR; the TCRdb copy retains only in-frame clones and omits some. The table has about 300,000 clones, approximately 88% seen once. The sequenced material came from peripheral blood. The receptors come from a human donor with COVID-19, enrolled during active disease. The donor label of this sample is uncertain.

V is TRBV19 and J is TRBJ1-2; 8 bases align to TRBD1. Looked up from germline, CDR1 is LNHDA and CDR2 is SQIVND (reference sequence). V dropped 7 bases and J dropped 4; count of bases not matched to a gene: 14. The CDR3 covers 16 residues. The CDR3 DNA sequence: TGTGCCAGTATAACTAGGCCCGGGACAGGCCTCTATGGCTACACCTTC. Its protein product is CASITRPGTGLYGYTF.

The gene calls are TRBV19 and TRBJ1-5; no reliable D call. Trimming left V 4 bases short and J 0 bases short, with 16 bases between. Germline values: CDR1 LNHDA, CDR2 SQIVND (reference sequence). The CDR3 sequence is 17 residues long. CDR3 coding DNA: TGTGCCAGTAGTAACCTCTACCGGGATTCTAGCAATCAGCCCCAGCATTTT. Translating gives CASSNLYRDSSNQPQHF.

V gene TRBV9 combines with J gene TRBJ2-3, with D possibly matching TRBD1 (6 bases). V was shortened by 0 bases and J by 9 bases, with 17 bases between the two germline ends. The CDR3 spans 15 residues. Germline V gene data show CDR1 as SGDLS and CDR2 as YYNGEE. CDR3 in DNA: TGTGCCAGCAGCGTAGGCCTCAACAGGGTAGACACGCAGTATTTT. This gives the protein CASSVGLNRVDTQYF. The full variable domain, rest sourced from reference TRBV9 and TRBJ2-3, is DSGVTQTPKHLITATGQRVTLRCSPRSGDLSVYWYQQSLDQGLQFLIQYYNGEERAKGNILERFSAQQFPDLHSELNLSSLELGDSALYFCASSVGLNRVDTQYFGPGTRLTVL.

The genes are TRBV29-1 and TRBJ2-1; TRBD1 agrees at 8 bases. V lost 2 bases to trimming and J lost 9 bases; unmatched junction nucleotides: 18. The CDR3 sequence is 17 residues long. CDR1 is SQVTM and CDR2 is ANQGSEA in the germline V gene. CDR3 residues: CSVEPRDRPFGSGEQFF. The CDR3 region has the DNA TGCAGCGTTGAACCTCGGGACAGGCCGTTCGGGAGCGGTGAGCAGTTCTTC.

For the CDR3, the DNA is TGTGCCAGCAGCTTGGACAGGGCTGAAGCTTTCTTT. Amino acids: CASSLDRAEAFF. J is TRBJ1-1 and V is TRBV6-5, with TRBD1 identical over 8 bases. Trimming at V came to 6 bases and at J to 6 bases, leaving 3 bases not matched to a gene. From germline, CDR1 is MNHEY and CDR2 SVGAGI. CDR3 length: 12 amino acids.

V is TRBV11-1 and J is TRBJ2-2; TRBD1 matches 7 bases. Germline V gene sequence: CDR1 SGHAT, CDR2 FQDESV (reference sequence). Trimming took 1 base from V and 9 from J; bases not matched to a gene: 8. The CDR3 sequence is 15 residues long. The CDR3 nucleotides read TGTGCCAGCAGCTTAGTGGGACAGTCGCGAAGGGAGCTGTTTTTT. Amino acids: CASSLVGQSRRELFF.

This rearrangement joins TRBV28 to TRBJ2-1, with TRBD2 matching over 10 bases. This CDR3 has 14 residues. Germline CDR1 is MDHEN and CDR2 is SYDVKM. The J segment lost 7 bases and the V segment lost 9 bases, leaving 9 bases of the junction unmatched. CDR3 protein: CASQIAGGINEQFF. Written as DNA, the CDR3 is TGTGCCAGTCAGATAGCGGGAGGTATTAATGAGCAGTTCTTC.

This clone was seen just once. This rearrangement joins TRBV10-3 to TRBJ2-5; 16 bases align to TRBD2. The CDR3 totals 19 residues. Germline assignment: CDR1 ENHRY and CDR2 SYGVKD. After removal of 5 bases from V and 10 bases from J, the junction contained 19 bases not matched to a gene. CDR3 protein: CAISPGTGSGTSGRAIQYF. Here the CDR3 DNA reads TGTGCCATCAGTCCCGGGACAGGGTCAGGGACTAGCGGGAGGGCTATCCAGTACTTC.

The chain recombines TRBV7-2 with TRBJ2-3; 7 nucleotides match TRBD2. This CDR3 region has 16 residues. The junction had 10 bases not matched to a gene; V was cut back by 2 bases and J by 5 bases. Germline loops: CDR1 SGHTA, CDR2 FQGNSA. The CDR3 protein is CASSLFVTWEGDTQYF. The CDR3, as DNA: TGTGCCAGCAGCTTATTCGTGACATGGGAGGGAGATACGCAGTATTTT.

This clone was detected only a few times. The genes are TRBV6-6 and TRBJ1-2; 10 positions agree with TRBD1. The CDR3 runs 13 residues. The ends lost 10 bases at V and 2 bases at J; junction bases unmatched: 4. Germline V lookup: CDR1 MNHNY, CDR2 SVGAGI (reference sequence). CDR3 protein: CATWTGGNYGYTF. In DNA form, the CDR3 reads TGTGCCACCTGGACAGGGGGGAACTATGGCTACACCTTC.

V and J are TRBV28 and TRBJ1-1; tentative D call: TRBD1 (6 bases). V was pared by 5 bases and J by 10 bases, with 20 bases between. This CDR3 contains 14 residues. CDR1 MDHEN and CDR2 SYDVKM come from the germline V gene. CDR3 DNA: TGTGCCAGCAGTCCTCCTACAGGGAGGGCCGCAGCTTTCTTT. This encodes CASSPPTGRAAAFF.

The V call is TRBV30, the J call TRBJ1-1; tentatively, D is TRBD1 (6 bases). Trimming shortened V by 3 bases and J by 5 bases, and 13 bases separated the two germline ends. This CDR3 region has 13 residues. Germline CDR1 is GTSNPN and CDR2 is SVGIG (reference sequence). The CDR3 loop is CAWRGRGETEAFF. DNA of the CDR3: TGTGCCTGGAGGGGCAGGGGTGAGACTGAAGCTTTCTTT.

A few counts support this clone. The chain links TRBV20-1 to TRBJ1-1, with D perhaps TRBD1 (5 bases). V dropped 4 bases and J dropped 7 bases, with 10 bases sitting between them. Germline V CDR1 and CDR2: DFQATT, SNEGSKA (reference sequence). The CDR3 has 11 amino acids. The CDR3 reads CSAKRQNEAFF. CDR3 coding DNA: TGCAGTGCTAAGCGACAGAATGAAGCTTTCTTT.

This chain uses TRBV19 with TRBJ2-3, with 10 bases aligning to TRBD2. The V gene end was trimmed by 5 bases and the J gene end by 6 bases; junction bases not matched to a gene: 11. The germline gives CDR1 LNHDA, CDR2 SQIVND (reference sequence). The CDR3 is 16 amino acids. The CDR3 protein is CASSPGTSAGGDTQYF. The CDR3 DNA sequence: TGTGCCAGTAGTCCAGGGACTAGCGCGGGGGGTGATACGCAGTATTTT.

This clone has more than one count but fewer than ten. The gene calls are TRBV9 and TRBJ1-2; D may be TRBD1 (6 bases). Trimming removed 6 bases at V and 2 bases at J, with 14 bases between. The CDR3 has 14 amino acids. Germline V gene sequence: CDR1 SGDLS, CDR2 YYNGEE. The CDR3 DNA reads as TGTGCCAGCAACCCAGGGCAGGGGAACTATGGCTACACCTTC. The encoded protein is CASNPGQGNYGYTF. Together with reference TRBV9 and TRBJ1-2, the CDR3 gives the full variable domain: DSGVTQTPKHLITATGQRVTLRCSPRSGDLSVYWYQQSLDQGLQFLIQYYNGEERAKGNILERFSAQQFPDLHSELNLSSLELGDSALYFCASNPGQGNYGYTFGSGTRLTVV.

This chain links TRBV7-3 with TRBJ2-7, with a weak D call TRBD2 (6 bases). This CDR3 comprises 16 residues. Per germline, CDR1 SGHTA and CDR2 FQGTGA. With 1 base removed from V and 7 bases from J, the gap between germline ends came to 20 bases. CDR3 loop: CASSLIPSEGLREQYF. The CDR3 nucleotides read TGTGCCAGCAGCTTAATTCCTAGCGAGGGGTTGAGGGAGCAGTACTTC.

The chain has TRBV28 and TRBJ1-2; TRBD1 matches at 7 bases. V shed 6 bases, J shed 0 bases, and the junction held 7 bases outside the gene matches. CDR1 MDHEN and CDR2 SYDVKM come from the germline V gene. The CDR3 extends over 15 amino acids. The DNA for the CDR3 is TGTGCCAGCAGGACAACAGGGGTAACTAACTATGGCTACACCTTC. Encoded protein: CASRTTGVTNYGYTF.

The chain couples TRBV28 to TRBJ1-2, with a weak D call TRBD1 (6 bases). CDR1 and CDR2 (germline): MDHEN, SYDVKM. This CDR3 spans 13 amino acids. V lost 4 bases and J lost 8, with 14 bases in between. CDR3 amino acids: CASSSGTQRGYTF. CDR3 sequence (DNA): TGTGCCAGCAGTTCCGGGACACAAAGAGGCTACACCTTC.

Only a few counts were recorded for this clone. The rearrangement links TRBV30 to TRBJ2-7, with 9 bases identical to TRBD2. With 3 bases clipped from V and 9 bases from J, the junction kept 9 bases outside the gene matches. The CDR3 is 13 residues long. Germline values: CDR1 GTSNPN, CDR2 SVGIG (reference sequence). The DNA of the CDR3 is TGTGCCTGGAGACTAGCGGGCTTAGGCCCGCAGTACTTC. This sequence encodes CAWRLAGLGPQYF.